Described below is a single T cell receptor beta chain sequence and its context. This clone's antigen is unknown. Germline and junction disagree at one end, which may indicate a read error. These data belong to a study of tumor and adjacent non-tumor tissue in lung cancer (dated by TCRdb to the late 2010s). General notes on the study: The cohort included under 15 adenocarcinoma, 2 squamous cell carcinoma and 1 small cell lung cancer patients. Sequencing generated a total of 120 million or so productive TCRbeta reads, averaging around 4 million reads per sample. The approximately 15 enrolled patients, of whom about 10 were men and 5 were women, were aged roughly 30 to 85 years and were diagnosed with TNM stage I to III disease. TCRbeta CDR3 sequencing was performed on roughly 27 paired specimens, with one tumor sample and one normal lung sample collected per patient. Bulk TCRbeta repertoires were compared between lung tumor tissue and matched distant non-tumor lung tissue obtained from more than twelve lung cancer patients.

What the authors observed across the whole study: TCR diversity was significantly higher in younger patients, and higher tumor TCR diversity was associated with shorter overall and disease-free survival. The cohort had only roughly 16 patients, and the authors noted that larger samples and more detailed clinical data are needed. Significantly higher TCR diversity (inverse Simpson) was observed in tumor tissue than in normal lung tissue (approximately 430 vs 150, P = 0.0075, Mann-Whitney U test). In normal lung, the top 100 clones accounted for a significantly larger cumulative share of the repertoire than in tumor tissue. Because peripheral blood was not sequenced, blood TCRbeta repertoires in the lung cancer patients of the study were not examined. The methods do not name the sequencing platform or mention unique molecular identifiers.

The library was generated by multiplex PCR. Sequencer: Illumina HiSeq 2500. Following protocols modified from ARM-PCR, the researchers constructed TCRbeta libraries through three rounds of nested PCR with primers (Table S4). Before sequencing, PCR products of 200-500 bp were excised from the gel and purified with the QIAquick gel extraction kit. In the authors' own workflow: Trimmomatic was used to clean the reads, FLASH was used to merge the reads into complete CDR3 sequences, and MiTCR was used to assign the reads to V(D)J germline segments. Clonal diversity was calculated as the inverse Simpson's index using VDJtools. In-frame sequences lacking a premature stop codon were counted as productive reads. TCRdb trimmed the raw reads at Q25, called clones with MiXCR and kept productive beta chains. Rows are unified per CDR3 protein, each entry keeping the most common DNA and genes. Here the V and J calls rest on TCRdb's processing, not on the authors' analysis. This sample holds tens of thousands of distinct CDR3 sequences; roughly 69% were observed only once. The top ten clonotypes cover roughly 25% of the sample.

RNA was isolated from bulk unsorted tissue, and RNA quality was assessed with a NanoDrop ND-1000 and an Agilent 2100. For the normal lung samples, distant non-tumor tissue was collected more than 3 cm away from the tumor edge. The donors were newly diagnosed lung cancer patients admitted for thoracic surgery in China from August to November 2014 who had not received prior chemotherapy. Anyone who had undergone radiotherapy or chemotherapy before, or who had another cancer at the same time, was left out of the study. Pieces of surgical tissue measuring roughly 1-2.3 cm3 were kept in RNAlater solution and stored at -80 degrees C until use. Counted from cysteine to phenylalanine, this CDR3 has 16 amino acids. The only DNA kept is the CDR3, 48 bases in frame from the first base.

The sequencing input was distant non-tumor lung tissue. The chain joins TRBV12-3 or TRBV12-4 to TRBJ2-1; a tentative D call is TRBD2 (6 bases match). The sequence came from a woman in her fifties or sixties with non-small cell lung cancer. The CDR3 corresponds to CVSSPRLVQRGDEQFF. The DNA reads as follows: TGTGTCAGCAGCCCACGACTAGTCCAACGTGGGGATGAGCAGTTCTTC.